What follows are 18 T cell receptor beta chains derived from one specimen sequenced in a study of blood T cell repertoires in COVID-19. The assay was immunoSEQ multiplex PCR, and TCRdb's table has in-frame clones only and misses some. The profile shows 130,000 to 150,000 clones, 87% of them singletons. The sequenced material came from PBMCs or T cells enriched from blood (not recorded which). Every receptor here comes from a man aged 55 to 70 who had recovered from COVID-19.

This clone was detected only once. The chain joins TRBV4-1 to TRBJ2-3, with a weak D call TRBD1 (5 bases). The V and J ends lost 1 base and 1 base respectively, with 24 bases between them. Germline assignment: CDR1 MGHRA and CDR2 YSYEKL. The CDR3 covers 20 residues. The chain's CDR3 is CASSQGETERPFWGTDTQYF. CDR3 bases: TGCGCCAGCAGCCAAGGTGAGACAGAGAGACCCTTCTGGGGCACAGATACGCAGTATTTT.

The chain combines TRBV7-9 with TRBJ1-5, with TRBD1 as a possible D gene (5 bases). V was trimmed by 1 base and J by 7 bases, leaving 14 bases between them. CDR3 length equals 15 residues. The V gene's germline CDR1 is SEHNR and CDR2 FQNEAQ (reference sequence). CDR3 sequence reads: CASSLGGAGGQPQHF. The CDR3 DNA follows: TGTGCCAGCAGCTTAGGAGGGGCAGGAGGGCAGCCCCAGCATTTT.

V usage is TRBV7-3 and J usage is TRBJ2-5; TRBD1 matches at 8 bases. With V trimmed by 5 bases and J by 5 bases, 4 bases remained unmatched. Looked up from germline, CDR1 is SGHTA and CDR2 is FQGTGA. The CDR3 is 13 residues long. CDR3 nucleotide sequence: TGTGCCAGCAGCCGAGGACAGGGCGAGACCCAGTACTTC. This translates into CASSRGQGETQYF.

CDR3 nucleotide sequence: TGTGCCTGGAGTCAGTTTTTCAATGAGCAGTTCTTC. Translation: CAWSQFFNEQFF. The V and J genes are TRBV30 and TRBJ2-1; D uncertain. Germline CDR1 and CDR2: GTSNPN and SVGIG (reference sequence). This CDR3 region has 12 residues. Trimming left V 2 bases short and J 6 bases short, with 8 bases between.

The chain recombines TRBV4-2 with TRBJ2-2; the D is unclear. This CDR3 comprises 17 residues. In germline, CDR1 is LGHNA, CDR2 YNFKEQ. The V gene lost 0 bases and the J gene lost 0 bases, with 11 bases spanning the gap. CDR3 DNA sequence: TGTGCCAGCAGCCAAGATTCCCGAGAATCGAACACCGGGGAGCTGTTTTTT. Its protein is CASSQDSRESNTGELFF.

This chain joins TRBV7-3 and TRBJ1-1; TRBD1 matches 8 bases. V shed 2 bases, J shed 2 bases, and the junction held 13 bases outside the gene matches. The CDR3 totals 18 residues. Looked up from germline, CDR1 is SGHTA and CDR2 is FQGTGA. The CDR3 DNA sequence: TGTGCCAGCAGCTTAGGCCCGGGCAGGGGGCGAGACAACACTGAAGCTTTCTTT. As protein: CASSLGPGRGRDNTEAFF.

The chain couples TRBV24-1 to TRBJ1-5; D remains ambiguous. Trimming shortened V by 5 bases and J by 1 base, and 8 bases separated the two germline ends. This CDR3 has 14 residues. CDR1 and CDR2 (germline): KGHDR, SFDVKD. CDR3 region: CATSVGQSNQPQHF. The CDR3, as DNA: TGTGCCACCAGTGTGGGCCAGAGCAATCAGCCCCAGCATTTT.

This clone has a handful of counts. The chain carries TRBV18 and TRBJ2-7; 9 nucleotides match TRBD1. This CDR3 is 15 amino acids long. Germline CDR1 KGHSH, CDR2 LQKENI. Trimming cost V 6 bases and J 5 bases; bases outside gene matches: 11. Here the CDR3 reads CASSPGQGSIHEQYF. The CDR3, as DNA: TGTGCCAGCTCCCCGGGACAGGGTAGTATCCACGAGCAGTACTTC.

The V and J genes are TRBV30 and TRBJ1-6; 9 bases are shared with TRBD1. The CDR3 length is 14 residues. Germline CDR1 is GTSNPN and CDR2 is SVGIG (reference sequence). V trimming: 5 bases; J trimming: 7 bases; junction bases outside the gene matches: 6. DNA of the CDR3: TGTGCCTGGGGGGGGGACAGGGAAAATTCACCCCTCCACTTT. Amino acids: CAWGGDRENSPLHF.

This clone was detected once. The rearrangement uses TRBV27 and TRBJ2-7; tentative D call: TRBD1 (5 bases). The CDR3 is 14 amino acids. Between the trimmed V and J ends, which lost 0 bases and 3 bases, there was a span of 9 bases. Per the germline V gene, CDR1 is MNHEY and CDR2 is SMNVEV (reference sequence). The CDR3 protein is CASSLSGHNYEQYF. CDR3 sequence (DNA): TGTGCCAGCAGTTTATCCGGACACAACTACGAGCAGTACTTC.

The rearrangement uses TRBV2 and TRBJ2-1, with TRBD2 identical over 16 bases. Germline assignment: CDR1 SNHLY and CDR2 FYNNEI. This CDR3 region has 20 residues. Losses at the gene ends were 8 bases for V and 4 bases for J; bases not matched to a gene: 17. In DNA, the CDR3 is TGTGCCAGCCACCGACCGGGACTAGCGGGGGGGTTAACCTTTTACAATGAGCAGTTCTTC. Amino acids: CASHRPGLAGGLTFYNEQFF.

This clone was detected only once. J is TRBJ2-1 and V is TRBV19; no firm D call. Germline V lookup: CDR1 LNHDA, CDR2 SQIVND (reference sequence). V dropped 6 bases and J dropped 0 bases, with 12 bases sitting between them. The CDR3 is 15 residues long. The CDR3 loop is CASRLDRSSYNEQFF. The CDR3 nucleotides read TGTGCCAGTAGGCTAGATCGAAGCTCCTACAATGAGCAGTTCTTC.

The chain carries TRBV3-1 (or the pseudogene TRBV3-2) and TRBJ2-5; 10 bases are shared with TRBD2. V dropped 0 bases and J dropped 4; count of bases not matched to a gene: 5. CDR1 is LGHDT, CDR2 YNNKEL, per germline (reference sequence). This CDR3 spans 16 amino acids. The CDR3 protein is CASSQDGSGGGETQYF. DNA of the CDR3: TGTGCCAGCAGCCAAGATGGCAGCGGGGGGGGAGAGACCCAGTACTTC.

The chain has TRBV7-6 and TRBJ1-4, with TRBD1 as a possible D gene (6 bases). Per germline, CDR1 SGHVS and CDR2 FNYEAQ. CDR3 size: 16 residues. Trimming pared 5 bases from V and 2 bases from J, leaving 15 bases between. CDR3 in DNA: TGTGCCAGCAGCCAACTCCTTGGGGGCACTAATGAAAAACTGTTTTTT. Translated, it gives CASSQLLGGTNEKLFF.

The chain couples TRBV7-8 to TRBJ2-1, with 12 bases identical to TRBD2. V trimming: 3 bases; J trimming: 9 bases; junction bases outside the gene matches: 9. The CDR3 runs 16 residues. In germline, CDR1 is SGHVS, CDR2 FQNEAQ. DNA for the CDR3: TGTGCCAGCAGCTTCCTGGTCCTAGCGGGAGGGAGTGAGCAGTTCTTC. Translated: CASSFLVLAGGSEQFF.

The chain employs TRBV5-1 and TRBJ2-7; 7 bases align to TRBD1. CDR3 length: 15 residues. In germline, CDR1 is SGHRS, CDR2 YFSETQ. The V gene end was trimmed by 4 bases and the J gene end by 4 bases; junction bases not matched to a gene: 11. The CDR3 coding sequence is TGCGCCAGCAGCGCGGCGCTGACAGGGAGATACGAGCAGTACTTC. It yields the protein CASSAALTGRYEQYF.

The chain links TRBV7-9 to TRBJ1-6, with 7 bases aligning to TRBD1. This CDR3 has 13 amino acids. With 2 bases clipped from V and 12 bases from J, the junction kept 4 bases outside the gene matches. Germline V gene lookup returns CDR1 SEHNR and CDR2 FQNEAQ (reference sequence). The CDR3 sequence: CASSLNRGKPLHF. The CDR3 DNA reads TGTGCCAGCAGCTTAAACAGGGGAAAACCCCTCCACTTT.

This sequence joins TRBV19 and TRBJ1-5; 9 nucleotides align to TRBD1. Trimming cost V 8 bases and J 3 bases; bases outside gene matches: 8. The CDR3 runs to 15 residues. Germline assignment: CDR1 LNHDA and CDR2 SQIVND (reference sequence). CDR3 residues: CASSTGGLSNQPQHF. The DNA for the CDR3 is TGTGCCAGTTCTACAGGGGGCTTGTCCAATCAGCCCCAGCATTTT.